This is a list of T cell receptor beta chains from one sample in a study of blood T cell repertoires in COVID-19. Using immunoSEQ multiplex PCR, the repertoire was profiled, and TCRdb retains in-frame clones only, with some absent. The profile shows fewer than 400,000 clones, approximately 86% of them singletons. Sequences were obtained from peripheral blood. These receptor sequences come from a human donor in a cohort sampled during active COVID-19. The CDR3 runs from the conserved cysteine through the conserved F or W.

length	V	CDR3
16	TRBV5-1	CASSFRTGRGNTEAFF
15	TRBV28	CASSLVGEATDTQYF
15	TRBV7-9	CASSFSGRNSYEQYF
13	TRBV29-1	CSVDWGRGNEQFF
15	TRBV30	CAWRVGTGYTDTQYF
15	TRBV7-2	CASSVTSGRPNEQYF
14	TRBV5-6	CASSFRGRDQPQHF
16	TRBV28	CASSSKLALAKNIQYF
15	TRBV5-1	CASSASSTRTYEQYF
15	TRBV4-1	CASSPGGNSATEAFF
15	TRBV4-1	CASSQGRTGYYEQYF
16	TRBV24-1	CATLTVGPATNEKLFF
14	TRBV30	CAWSFSDRVGKLFF
15	TRBV27	CASSFRGGDTGELFF
14	TRBV14	CASSHLGGSGELFF
18	TRBV5-1	CASSLAPGGPGAYNEQFF
12	TRBV29-1	CSVGVSGGELFF
15	TRBV21-1	CASSKGDRGDEKLFF
14	TRBV28	CASSTGYSGTEAFF
15	TRBV19	CASSTLGQPNTEAFF
17	TRBV7-3	CASSFPTSGGDTGELFF
18	TRBV15	CATSRALAGRAYTGELFF
15	TRBV7-9	CASSPKTGRAYEQYF
15	TRBV7-6	CASSLAGTGGVTQYF
16	TRBV29-1	CSVGGRASGRIETQYF
16	TRBV6-2/TRBV6-3	CASSHNPRTGSQPQHF